The clone carrying this TCR beta chain is categorized as medium-sized (0.01 to 0.1%). Its target is not known. Germline V gene lookup returns CDR1 MRHNA and CDR2 SNTAGT. V shed 3 bases and J shed 8 bases, with 18 bases lying between them. This CDR3 is built from 15 residues. This sample is part of a study of cytomegalovirus exposure and HLA in healthy donors. General study points: Within the 120 or so validation repertoires, first-cohort TCR clusters tended to co-occur, according to a later analysis.

Data came from immunoSEQ multiplex PCR; TCRdb stores just in-frame clones and leaves some out. This sample has some 130,000 clones, with 80% to 90% found just once. Material for sequencing was PBMCs. The V call is TRBV6-4, the J call TRBJ2-3; TRBD2 is a possible D gene (5 bases). The receptor was isolated from a woman aged 18 to 35 in good health and CMV-seronegative. For the CDR3, the DNA is TGTGCCAGCAGTGAAGGAGGAGACGAGCCGGGTACGCAGTATTTT. Its protein is CASSEGGDEPGTQYF.